The 17 T cell receptor beta chains below come from one sample, sequenced in a study of T cell clones after liver transplantation. Only in-frame clones appear in the TCRdb table, and some are missing; sequencing was by immunoSEQ multiplex PCR. The top ten hold approximately 0.77% of the sample, which has about 70,000 clones, 80% seen once. The starting material was CD4+ T cells from blood, obtained 12 months after liver transplant. The receptor set was obtained from a human patient who received a liver transplant. The graft donor may have given rise to some T cells.

The chain employs TRBV20-1 and TRBJ2-2; D possibly corresponds to TRBD2 (5 bases). CDR3 length equals 11 residues. The germline CDR1 and CDR2 sequences are DFQATT and SNEGSKA (reference sequence). The CDR3 sequence: CSGMDTGELFF. CDR3 bases: TGCAGCGGGATGGACACCGGGGAGCTGTTTTTT.

The chain uses TRBV6-5 and TRBJ1-4; D gene unclear. V was trimmed by 0 bases and J by 0 bases, leaving 5 bases between them. Germline V gene lookup returns CDR1 MNHEY and CDR2 SVGAGI. This CDR3 region has 15 residues. In nucleotides, the CDR3 is TGTGCCAGCAGTTACTCCATAACAACTAATGAAAAACTGTTTTTT. Its protein is CASSYSITTNEKLFF.

The chain combines TRBV10-2 with TRBJ2-1, with D possibly TRBD2 on 5 matching bases. CDR1 is WSHSY, CDR2 SAAADI, per germline. Trimming stripped 8 bases from V and 4 bases from J, with 18 bases between. The CDR3 is 15 residues long. The CDR3 nucleotides are TGCGCCAGCGGACCTCTGAGCGGCAAGTACAATGAGCAGTTCTTC. This codes for CASGPLSGKYNEQFF.

The V gene is TRBV9, the J gene TRBJ2-7; 8 positions agree with TRBD2. V lost 3 bases and J lost 1; bases outside the gene matches: 6. The CDR3 extends over 15 amino acids. The germline CDR1 and CDR2 sequences are SGDLS and YYNGEE. CDR3 bases: TGTGCCAGCAGCGGCGGAGCGGGAGAGTCCTACGAGCAGTACTTC. Its translation: CASSGGAGESYEQYF.

The chain is built from TRBV5-1 and TRBJ2-3; D gene ambiguous. Germline CDR1 and CDR2: SGHRS and YFSETQ. Trimming took off 0 bases at V and 5 bases at J, with 1 base between the two ends. This CDR3 is 11 amino acids long. CDR3 protein: CASSLGDTQYF. CDR3 bases: TGCGCCAGCAGCTTGGGAGATACGCAGTATTTT.

The genes are TRBV10-3 and TRBJ1-2; 8 bases are a match to TRBD1. Germline CDR1 reads ENHRY; CDR2 reads SYGVKD. The CDR3 consists of 14 residues. Trimming took 6 bases from V and 6 from J; bases not matched to a gene: 9. The CDR3 nucleotides are TGTGCCATCAGGCAACAGGGGGACGCGAATGGCTACACCTTC. Its translation: CAIRQQGDANGYTF.

This clone came up a few times. The V and J genes are TRBV30 and TRBJ1-1; 7 nucleotides match TRBD1. V was pared by 2 bases and J by 6 bases, with 6 bases of the junction left unmatched. Germline V gene lookup returns CDR1 GTSNPN and CDR2 SVGIG (reference sequence). This CDR3 region has 13 residues. The CDR3 loop reads CAWSKQGKAEAFF. The CDR3 DNA is TGTGCCTGGAGTAAACAGGGGAAGGCTGAAGCTTTCTTT.

The V gene is TRBV5-1, the J gene TRBJ2-7; tentatively, D is TRBD2 (5 bases). CDR3 length: 15 residues. CDR1 is SGHRS and CDR2 is YFSETQ in the germline V gene. V gave up 4 bases and J gave up 0 bases, with 14 bases separating them. DNA of the CDR3: TGCGCCAGCAGCCCCGCAGGCGGGCTCTCCTACGAGCAGTACTTC. This encodes CASSPAGGLSYEQYF.

J is TRBJ2-7 and V is TRBV2; 9 bases are a match to TRBD1. In germline, CDR1 is SNHLY, CDR2 FYNNEI. This CDR3 has 15 residues. V trimming: 6 bases; J trimming: 7 bases; junction bases outside the gene matches: 13. CDR3 region: CASRPIDRGVGEQYF. The CDR3, as DNA: TGTGCCAGCAGACCCATAGACAGGGGGGTAGGAGAGCAGTACTTC.

The gene calls are TRBV7-9 and TRBJ2-1; 8 positions agree with TRBD2. The CDR3 length is 14 residues. The V gene end was trimmed by 4 bases and the J gene end by 6 bases; junction bases not matched to a gene: 5. Germline values: CDR1 SEHNR, CDR2 FQNEAQ (reference sequence). CDR3: CASSSTGTSNEQFF. CDR3 DNA: TGTGCCAGCAGCTCAACCGGGACTAGCAATGAGCAGTTCTTC. The whole variable domain, remainder taken from reference TRBV7-9 and TRBJ2-1, is DTGVSQNPRHKITKRGQNVTFRCDPISEHNRLYWYRQTLGQGPEFLTYFQNEAQLEKSRLLSDRFSAERPKGSFSTLEIQRTEQGDSAMYLCASSSTGTSNEQFFGPGTRLTVL.

The chain couples TRBV7-9 to TRBJ2-1; D gene ambiguous. The CDR3 contains 14 residues. Germline loops: CDR1 SEHNR, CDR2 FQNEAQ (reference sequence). The V end lost 2 bases, the J end lost 8 bases, and 13 bases lay between the germline ends. CDR3 DNA: TGTGCCAGCAGCTTATCGTGGCAGATCGATGAGCAGTTCTTC. This translates into CASSLSWQIDEQFF.

The chain combines TRBV11-3 with TRBJ2-1; D gene ambiguous. This CDR3 is built from 12 residues. Per germline, CDR1 SGHNT and CDR2 YENEEA. V was clipped by 5 bases and J by 10 bases, with 12 bases between them. CDR3 sequence reads: CASSTRLDEQFF. For the CDR3, the DNA is TGTGCCAGCAGCACCAGGTTGGACGAGCAGTTCTTC.

This clone was counted only a few times. Sequence at one end of the junction differs from germline and may be a read error. The gene calls are TRBV23-1 and TRBJ1-5, with TRBD1 matching 10 bases. TRBV23-1 is identified as an open reading frame with a role that is uncertain. The length of the CDR3 is 10 residues. In DNA, the CDR3 is TGCGCCAGCAGTCACGGGACAGGGGCTTTT. Protein product: CASSHGTGAF.

V usage is TRBV28 and J usage is TRBJ1-1; D perhaps matches TRBD1 (5 bases). Germline V gene data show CDR1 as MDHEN and CDR2 as SYDVKM. Trimming took off 8 bases at V and 7 bases at J, with 14 bases between the two ends. This CDR3 comprises 12 residues. As DNA, the CDR3 is TGTGCCAGCTCCAGGGTTACCCTTGAAGCTTTCTTT. Residues: CASSRVTLEAFF. Combining the CDR3 with reference TRBV28 and TRBJ1-1 gives the whole variable domain DVKVTQSSRYLVKRTGEKVFLECVQDMDHENMFWYRQDPGLGLRLIYFSYDVKMKEKGDIPEGYSVSREKKERFSLILESASTNQTSMYLCASSRVTLEAFFGQGTRLTVV.

The chain combines TRBV21-1 with TRBJ2-1. TRBV21-1 has pseudogene status. The CDR3 length is 14 residues. The CDR3 region has the DNA TGTGCCAGCACCGTTCCTCGACCCAACAATGAGCAGTTCTTC. Protein: CASTVPRPNNEQFF.

V is TRBV28 and J is TRBJ1-5, with unresolved D. Trimming pared 7 bases from V and 3 bases from J, leaving 1 base between. Germline lookup yields CDR1 MDHEN and CDR2 SYDVKM. The CDR3 runs to 10 residues. CDR3 amino acids: CASNNQPQHF. The CDR3 DNA is TGTGCCAGCAACAATCAGCCCCAGCATTTT.

This clone came up once. J is TRBJ2-7 and V is TRBV28; D may be TRBD1 or TRBD2 (5 bases each). The germline V gene has CDR1 MDHEN and CDR2 SYDVKM. This CDR3 is 18 amino acids long. The V and J ends lost 2 bases and 4 bases respectively, with 24 bases between them. For the CDR3, the DNA is TGTGCCAGCAGTTTAACACCCTATACCGGGACGGTTAATTACGAGCAGTACTTC. Translating it yields CASSLTPYTGTVNYEQYF.